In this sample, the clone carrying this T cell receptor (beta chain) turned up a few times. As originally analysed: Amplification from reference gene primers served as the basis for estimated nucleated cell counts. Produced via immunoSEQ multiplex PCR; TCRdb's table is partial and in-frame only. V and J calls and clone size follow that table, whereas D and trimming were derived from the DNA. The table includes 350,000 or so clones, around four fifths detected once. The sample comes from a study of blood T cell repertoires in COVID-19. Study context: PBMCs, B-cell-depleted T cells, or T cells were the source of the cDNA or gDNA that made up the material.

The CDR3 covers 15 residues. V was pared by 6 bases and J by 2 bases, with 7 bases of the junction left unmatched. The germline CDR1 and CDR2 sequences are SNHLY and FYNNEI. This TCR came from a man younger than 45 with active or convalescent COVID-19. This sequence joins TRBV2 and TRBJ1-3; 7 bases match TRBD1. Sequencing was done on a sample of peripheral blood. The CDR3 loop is CASRATGVTGNTIYF. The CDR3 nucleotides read TGTGCCAGCAGGGCCACAGGGGTGACTGGAAACACCATATATTTT. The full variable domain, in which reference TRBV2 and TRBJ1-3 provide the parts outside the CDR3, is EPEVTQTPSHQVTQMGQEVILRCVPISNHLYFYWYRQILGQKVEFLVSFYNNEISEKSEIFDDQFSVERPDGSNFTLKIRSTKLEDSAMYFCASRATGVTGNTIYFGEGSWLTVV.